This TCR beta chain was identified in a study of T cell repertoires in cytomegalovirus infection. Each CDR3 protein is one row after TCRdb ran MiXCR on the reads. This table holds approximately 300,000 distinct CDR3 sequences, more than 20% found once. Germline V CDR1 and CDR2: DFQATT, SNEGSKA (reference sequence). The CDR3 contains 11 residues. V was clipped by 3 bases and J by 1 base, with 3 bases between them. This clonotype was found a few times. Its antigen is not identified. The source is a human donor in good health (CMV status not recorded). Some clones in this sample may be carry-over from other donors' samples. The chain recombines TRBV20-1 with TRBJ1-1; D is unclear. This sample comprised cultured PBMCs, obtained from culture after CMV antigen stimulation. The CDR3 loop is CSARENTEAFF. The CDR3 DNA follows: TGCAGTGCTAGGGAGAACACTGAAGCTTTCTTT.